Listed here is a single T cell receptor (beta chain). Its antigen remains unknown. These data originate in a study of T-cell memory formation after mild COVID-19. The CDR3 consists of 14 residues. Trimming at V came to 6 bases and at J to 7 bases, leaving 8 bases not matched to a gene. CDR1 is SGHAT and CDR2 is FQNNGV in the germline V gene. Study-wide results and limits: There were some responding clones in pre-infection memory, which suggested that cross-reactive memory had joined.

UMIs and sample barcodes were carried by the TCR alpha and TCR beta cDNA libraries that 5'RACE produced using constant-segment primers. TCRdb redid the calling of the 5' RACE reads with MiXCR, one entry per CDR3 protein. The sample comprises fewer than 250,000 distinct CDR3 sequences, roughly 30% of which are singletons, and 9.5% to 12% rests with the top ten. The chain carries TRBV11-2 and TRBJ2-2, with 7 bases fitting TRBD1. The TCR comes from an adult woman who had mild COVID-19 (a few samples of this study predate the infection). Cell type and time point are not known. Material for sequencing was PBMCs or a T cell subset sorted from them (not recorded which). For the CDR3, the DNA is TGTGCCAGCAGGCCTCTAACAGGGGTCGGGGAGCTGTTTTTT. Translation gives CASRPLTGVGELFF.